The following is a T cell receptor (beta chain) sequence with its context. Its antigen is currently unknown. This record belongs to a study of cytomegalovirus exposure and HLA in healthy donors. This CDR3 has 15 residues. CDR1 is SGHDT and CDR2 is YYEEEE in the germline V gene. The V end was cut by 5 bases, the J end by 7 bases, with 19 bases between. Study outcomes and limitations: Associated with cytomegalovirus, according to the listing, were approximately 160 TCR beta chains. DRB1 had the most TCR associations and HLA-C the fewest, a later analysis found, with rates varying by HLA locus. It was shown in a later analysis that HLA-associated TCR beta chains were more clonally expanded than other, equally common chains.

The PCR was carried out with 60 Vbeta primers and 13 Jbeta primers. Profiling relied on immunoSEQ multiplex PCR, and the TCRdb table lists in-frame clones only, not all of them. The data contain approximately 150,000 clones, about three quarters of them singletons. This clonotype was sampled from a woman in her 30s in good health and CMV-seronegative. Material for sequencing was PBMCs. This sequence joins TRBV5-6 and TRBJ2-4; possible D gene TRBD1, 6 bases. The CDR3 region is CASSQPGQKRNIQYF. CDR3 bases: TGTGCCAGCAGTCAACCGGGACAAAAGAGGAACATTCAGTACTTC.